This TCR beta chain stems from a study of technical replicates of blood from a handful of donors. The assay was immunoSEQ multiplex PCR, and TCRdb's table has in-frame clones only and misses some. The table includes 65,000 to 90,000 clones, about 93% detected once. The CDR3 extends over 13 amino acids. Trimming left V 1 base short and J 3 bases short, with 7 bases between. Germline CDR1 and CDR2: SGHNT and YYREEE (reference sequence). This sequence joins TRBV5-4 and TRBJ1-1, with no clear D. Source material: T cells isolated from PBMCs. The source is a human donor in good health. The CDR3 protein is CASSLTGYTEAFF. CDR3 DNA sequence: TGTGCCAGCAGCTTGACGGGATACACTGAAGCTTTCTTT.